This TCR beta chain was identified in a study of T-cell reconstitution after alpha-beta-depleted transplantation in children. The library targeted TCRbeta and was prepared with unique molecular identifiers. TCRdb fed the PCR reads into MiXCR, producing one record per CDR3 protein. The sample records 150,000 to 200,000 distinct CDR3 sequences, approximately 6.8% being singletons. This clonotype was counted only a few times. This CDR3 comprises 16 residues. Looked up from germline, CDR1 is SNHLY and CDR2 is FYNNEI. Trimming took 5 bases from V and 8 from J; bases not matched to a gene: 14. This receptor was taken from a human donor who donated a stem cell graft to a child with Wiskott-Aldrich syndrome. J is TRBJ2-1 and V is TRBV2; TRBD2 agrees at 8 bases. Sequenced material: PBMCs from the stem cell graft donor, taken from the stem cell graft. CDR3 bases: TGTGCCAGCAGTCCCCTATGGGCGGGAGGTATTGATGAGCAGTTCTTC. Its translation: CASSPLWAGGIDEQFF.